Listed below are T cell receptor beta chains from one sample, sequenced in a study of cytomegalovirus exposure and HLA in healthy donors. Measured with immunoSEQ multiplex PCR; TCRdb has only the in-frame clones, and not every one. The table lists roughly 100,000 clones, 75% to 85% of them singletons. Input material: PBMCs. Receptor source: a man aged 45-65 years in good health and CMV-seronegative. Both conserved end residues are part of each CDR3. Each record gives: D gene, CDR3 length, clone size, V gene, J gene, CDR3 DNA, CDR3 protein. D genes are given only for firm matches. Clone size is shown for a subset of rows, as once, few, many or a class of expanded clone.

>TRBD1|13|-|TRBV5-6|TRBJ1-1
TGTGCCAGCAGCTTGGGGACAGGGGGTAAAGCTTTCTTT
CASSLGTGGKAFF
>-|16|few|TRBV21-1|TRBJ2-7
TGTGCCAGCAGCATCCAAGAGCGGGGGCAGGGGAACGAGCAGTACTTC
CASSIQERGQGNEQYF
>-|13|-|TRBV2|TRBJ1-5
TGTGCCAGCAGTGGAGAGGGCTCCCAGCCCCAGCATTTT
CASSGEGSQPQHF
>-|10|-|TRBV2|TRBJ1-6
TGTGCCAGCAGTTCTTTACCCCTCCACTTT
CASSSLPLHF
>TRBD2|16|-|TRBV5-1|TRBJ2-2
TGCGCCAGCAGCTTTCTAGCGGGGGCCTTTACCGGGGAGCTGTTTTTT
CASSFLAGAFTGELFF
>TRBD2|15|-|TRBV7-2|TRBJ2-3
TGTGCCAGCTCAGCGGGGCCCCCGAGCACAGATACGCAGTATTTT
CASSAGPPSTDTQYF
>TRBD2|17|-|TRBV7-2|TRBJ2-5
TGTGCCAGCAGCTTAGGGGGCTACAGCGGGGGAAAAGAGACCCAGTACTTC
CASSLGGYSGGKETQYF
>-|16|-|TRBV4-1|TRBJ1-2
TGCGCCAGCAGCCGGACCTGGGACAACGCTAACTATGGCTACACCTTC
CASSRTWDNANYGYTF
>-|13|-|TRBV5-6|TRBJ2-3
TGTGCCAGCAGCTTGGACATCTCAGATACGCAGTATTTT
CASSLDISDTQYF
>-|12|-|TRBV2|TRBJ1-1
TGTGCCACCAGCAACGGGGTAACTGAAGCTTTCTTT
CATSNGVTEAFF
>TRBD1|13|-|TRBV10-3|TRBJ1-1
TGTGCCATCAGCGACAGGGATGGGACTGAAGCTTTCTTT
CAISDRDGTEAFF
>-|18|-|TRBV29-1|TRBJ2-1
TGCAGCGTTTGGACTAATACCCAACACTTGAGCTCCTACAATGAGCAGTTCTTC
CSVWTNTQHLSSYNEQFF
>-|12|-|TRBV30|TRBJ2-5
TGTGCCTGGAGTGTGACTGGAGAGACCCAGTACTTC
CAWSVTGETQYF
>-|15|-|TRBV29-1|TRBJ1-1
TGCAGCGTTGATTCCCCCGGGACAAAAAACACTGAAGCTTTCTTT
CSVDSPGTKNTEAFF
>-|12|once|TRBV5-1|TRBJ2-3
TGCGCCAGCAGCTCCAACACAGATACGCAGTATTTT
CASSSNTDTQYF
>-|15|-|TRBV5-1|TRBJ1-2
TGCGCCAGCAGCTCTACAGCCTCCTCCCTCTATGGCTACACCTTC
CASSSTASSLYGYTF
>-|16|-|TRBV5-1|TRBJ2-1
TGCGCCAGCAGCTTGGCCATTGGGGGGAACCACAATGAGCAGTTCTTC
CASSLAIGGNHNEQFF
>-|14|once|TRBV19|TRBJ1-5
TGTGCCAGTAGTCACAGGTATGGCAATCAGCCCCAGCATTTT
CASSHRYGNQPQHF
>-|13|-|TRBV19|TRBJ1-1
TGTGCCAGTAGTTTAAAAGTTCGGTTTGAAGCTTTCTTT
CASSLKVRFEAFF
>TRBD1|15|once|TRBV6-5|TRBJ2-5
TGTGCCAGCAGTTCGCCGGGACAGGGAGGGGAGACCCAGTACTTC
CASSSPGQGGETQYF
>TRBD1|15|few|TRBV10-3|TRBJ2-7
TGTGCCATCAGTGCTTCTGACAGGGTGTCCTACGAGCAGTACTTC
CAISASDRVSYEQYF
>-|12|few|TRBV23-1|TRBJ2-2
TGCGCCAGGGGACTCTACACCGGGGAGCTGTTTTTT
CARGLYTGELFF
>-|12|once|TRBV6-1|TRBJ1-1
TGTGCCAGAGCGGATTGGAGTGCTGAAGCTTTCTTT
CARADWSAEAFF
>-|15|-|TRBV27|TRBJ2-3
TGTGCCAGCAGTCCATGGGGGGATTTCACAGATACGCAGTATTTT
CASSPWGDFTDTQYF
>-|12|few|TRBV29-1|TRBJ1-1
TGCAGCGCAGGACAGCCCAACACTGAAGCTTTCTTT
CSAGQPNTEAFF
>-|15|-|TRBV11-2|TRBJ2-1
TGTGCCAGCAGCTTAGCCAGGGGCACCTACAATGAGCAGTTCTTC
CASSLARGTYNEQFF
>TRBD1|14|-|TRBV5-4|TRBJ1-2
TGTGCCAGCAGCTTTACGGGACAGGGTGGAAGCTACACCTTC
CASSFTGQGGSYTF
>TRBD2|16|-|TRBV14|TRBJ2-2
TGTGCCAGCAGCAAGGGGCTAGCGGTGAACACCGGGGAGCTGTTTTTT
CASSKGLAVNTGELFF
>-|15|-|TRBV6-1|TRBJ1-2
TGTGCCAGCAGTGAAATAGGAGAGTATAGCTATGGCTACACCTTC
CASSEIGEYSYGYTF
>TRBD1|14|-|TRBV25-1|TRBJ1-4
TGTGCCAGCAGTGAACGGGGACAGACGGGAAAACTGTTTTTT
CASSERGQTGKLFF
>TRBD1|20|-|TRBV19|TRBJ1-5
TGTGCCAGTAGTATAATCATTGAGGGACAGGTCATTCCAGGCAATCAGCCCCAGCATTTT
CASSIIIEGQVIPGNQPQHF
>-|13|-|TRBV10-3|TRBJ2-7
TGTGCCATCAGTGAGGGCAGCTCCTACGAGCAGTACTTC
CAISEGSSYEQYF
>TRBD1|15|-|TRBV30|TRBJ2-3
TGTGCCTGGAGGGGACAGGGGAGAAACACAGATACGCAGTATTTT
CAWRGQGRNTDTQYF
>-|15|-|TRBV21-1|TRBJ1-5
TGTGCCAGCAGCACAAAGGGGGTTTGGATTCAGCCCCAGCATTTT
CASSTKGVWIQPQHF
>TRBD2|16|-|TRBV7-2|TRBJ2-3
TGTGCCAGCAGCTTAGATAGCGGGGGGGCTATCGATACGCAGTATTTT
CASSLDSGGAIDTQYF
>-|17|-|TRBV14|TRBJ2-1
TGTGCCAGCAGCCAAGGGGCCCTTGATCAGCTCTACAATGAGCAGTTCTTC
CASSQGALDQLYNEQFF
>-|13|-|TRBV6-1|TRBJ1-1
TGTGCCAGCAGTTATACGGTCAACACTGAAGCTTTCTTT
CASSYTVNTEAFF
>-|14|-|TRBV4-1|TRBJ1-4
TGCGCCAGCAGCCCGGACACCCAAGGGGAAAAACTGTTTTTT
CASSPDTQGEKLFF